The 30 T cell receptor beta chains below all came from one sample that was sequenced in a study of T cells in localized non-small cell lung cancer. Profiled with immunoSEQ multiplex PCR; TCRdb holds only in-frame clones, not every one. The sample holds 30,000 to 45,000 clones, around nine tenths seen once. The sequences come from peripheral blood, collected before any cancer treatment. Receptors were obtained from a woman aged 35 to 75 with stage I lung adenocarcinoma.

This clone was seen just once. The chain couples TRBV14 to TRBJ1-1; D may be TRBD1 (5 bases). This CDR3 comprises 16 residues. The V gene's germline CDR1 is SGHDN and CDR2 FVKESK. Trimming removed 6 bases from V and 0 bases from J, with 17 bases in between. For the CDR3, the DNA is TGTGCCAGCAGTCATGGGACGGGATCGATGAACACTGAAGCTTTCTTT. Its protein product is CASSHGTGSMNTEAFF.

The genes are TRBV5-1 and TRBJ2-7; no clear D. This CDR3 spans 15 amino acids. V was trimmed by 0 bases and J by 1 base, leaving 11 bases between them. Per the germline V gene, CDR1 is SGHRS and CDR2 is YFSETQ. DNA of the CDR3: TGCGCCAGCAGCTTGGCCACCGCTATATCCTACGAGCAGTACTTC. Translated, it gives CASSLATAISYEQYF.

CDR3 bases: TGTGCCAGCAGCGCTGGCGTAGCAGCGAACACCGGGGAGCTGTTTTTT. It yields the protein CASSAGVAANTGELFF. This chain connects TRBV9 to TRBJ2-2; D gene ambiguous. CDR1 SGDLS and CDR2 YYNGEE come from the germline V gene. V lost 3 bases and J lost 0, with 12 bases in between. The CDR3 sequence is 16 residues long. The full variable domain, its missing parts supplied by reference TRBV9 and TRBJ2-2, is DSGVTQTPKHLITATGQRVTLRCSPRSGDLSVYWYQQSLDQGLQFLIQYYNGEERAKGNILERFSAQQFPDLHSELNLSSLELGDSALYFCASSAGVAANTGELFFGEGSRLTVL.

The chain links TRBV19 to TRBJ1-2; TRBD1 agrees at 9 bases. This CDR3 is built from 14 residues. Trimming at V came to 5 bases and at J to 2 bases, leaving 3 bases not matched to a gene. From germline, CDR1 is LNHDA and CDR2 SQIVND (reference sequence). CDR3 residues: CASSVGQGNYGYTF. CDR3 DNA: TGTGCCAGTAGTGTGGGACAGGGCAACTATGGCTACACCTTC.

This rearrangement joins TRBV6-5 to TRBJ2-5; D is perhaps TRBD2 (5 bases). The CDR3 runs to 14 residues. Germline V lookup: CDR1 MNHEY, CDR2 SVGAGI. V was clipped by 2 bases and J by 4 bases, with 11 bases between them. The CDR3 DNA sequence: TGTGCCAGCAGTTACGGCCTAGCCCGAGAGACCCAGTACTTC. Protein: CASSYGLARETQYF.

The J gene is TRBJ1-6, the V gene TRBV18; 8 nucleotides match TRBD1. CDR1 and CDR2 (germline): KGHSH, LQKENI. The CDR3 sequence is 15 residues long. Trimming cost V 6 bases and J 7 bases; bases outside gene matches: 8. The CDR3 is CASSPRTGTNSPLHF. The CDR3 DNA follows: TGTGCCAGCTCCCCTAGGACAGGGACGAATTCACCCCTCCACTTT.

The CDR3, as DNA: TGCGCCAGCACTCTCGGGGCTAGCACAGATACGCAGTATTTT. Amino acid sequence: CASTLGASTDTQYF. V gene TRBV5-1 combines with J gene TRBJ2-3; the D gene could be TRBD1 or TRBD2 (5 bases each). V lost 6 bases, J lost 0 bases, and 11 bases lay in between. This CDR3 contains 14 residues. CDR1 is SGHRS, CDR2 YFSETQ, per germline.

This sequence joins TRBV5-5 and TRBJ2-3, with D unresolved. CDR3 size: 12 residues. Trimming removed 0 bases at V and 6 bases at J, with 5 bases between. Germline lookup yields CDR1 SGHKS and CDR2 YYEKEE (reference sequence). DNA of the CDR3: TGTGCCAGCAGCTTGGGGTGGGATACGCAGTATTTT. Amino acid sequence: CASSLGWDTQYF.

The DNA of the CDR3 is TGTGCCAGCAGCATGAGGTCTTTTCGTGAAGCGAGCTCTGGAAACACCATATATTTT. Translation gives CASSMRSFREASSGNTIYF. This chain connects TRBV5-4 to TRBJ1-3, with unresolved D. The CDR3 contains 19 residues. Germline values: CDR1 SGHNT, CDR2 YYREEE (reference sequence). The V gene lost 4 bases and the J gene lost 0 bases, with 23 bases spanning the gap.

The chain employs TRBV19 and TRBJ1-3; no firm D call. Germline V CDR1 and CDR2: LNHDA, SQIVND (reference sequence). With 0 bases removed from V and 0 bases from J, the gap between germline ends came to 12 bases. The CDR3 has 17 amino acids. CDR3 region: CASSIDRGPISGNTIYF. The CDR3, as DNA: TGTGCCAGTAGTATAGACCGAGGACCGATCTCTGGAAACACCATATATTTT.

The CDR3 is CASSSSPGTEAFF. DNA of the CDR3: TGCGCCAGCAGCTCCTCTCCGGGCACTGAAGCTTTCTTT. The V gene is TRBV5-1, the J gene TRBJ1-1; D unresolved. Trimming took 3 bases from V and 4 from J, leaving 10 bases between them. Germline V gene sequence: CDR1 SGHRS, CDR2 YFSETQ. The CDR3 loop spans 13 amino acids.

The chain recombines TRBV18 with TRBJ2-2, with D hard to call. V lost 6 bases, J lost 5 bases, and 4 bases lay in between. CDR1 is KGHSH and CDR2 is LQKENI in the germline V gene. This CDR3 contains 11 residues. The CDR3 region has the DNA TGTGCCAGCTCCCATACCGGGGAGCTGTTTTTT. Amino acid sequence: CASSHTGELFF.

The chain uses TRBV13 and TRBJ1-3, with D uncertain. The length of the CDR3 is 15 residues. The germline CDR1 and CDR2 sequences are PRHDT and FYEKMQ (reference sequence). V lost 5 bases to trimming and J lost 0 bases, with 11 bases between them. Written as DNA, the CDR3 is TGTGCCAGCAGCCACGAGGGCAGCTCTGGAAACACCATATATTTT. This encodes CASSHEGSSGNTIYF. The whole variable domain, remainder taken from reference TRBV13 and TRBJ1-3, is AAGVIQSPRHLIKEKRETATLKCYPIPRHDTVYWYQQGPGQDPQFLISFYEKMQSDKGSIPDRFSAQQFSDYHSELNMSSLELGDSALYFCASSHEGSSGNTIYFGEGSWLTVV.

The chain recombines TRBV15 with TRBJ1-2, with D uncertain. This CDR3 region has 14 residues. Trimming left V 0 bases short and J 5 bases short, with 10 bases between. Germline V lookup: CDR1 LNHNV, CDR2 YYDKDF (reference sequence). CDR3: CATSRDPGRYGYTF. The DNA for the CDR3 is TGTGCCACCAGCAGAGATCCAGGCCGGTATGGCTACACCTTC.

The chain has TRBV18 and TRBJ2-7; D not certain. CDR1 and CDR2 (germline): KGHSH, LQKENI. There are 14 residues in the CDR3. V dropped 6 bases and J dropped 2 bases, with 14 bases sitting between them. In DNA form, the CDR3 reads TGTGCCAGCTCCCCGGGCCAGGCCGCCTACGAGCAGTACTTC. Translation: CASSPGQAAYEQYF.

The chain employs TRBV28 and TRBJ1-2; D is unclear. V lost 10 bases to trimming and J lost 0 bases, with 12 bases between them. CDR1 and CDR2 from the germline V gene are MDHEN and SYDVKM. This CDR3 is 13 amino acids long. CDR3 DNA sequence: TGTGCCATCACCCCTCGCCCTAACTATGGCTACACCTTC. It translates to CAITPRPNYGYTF.

This clone was observed a single time. The chain employs TRBV10-2 and TRBJ1-2; D unresolved. The CDR3 has 13 residues. The ends were cut back, 3 bases at V and 8 bases at J, with 13 bases in the middle. The germline CDR1 and CDR2 sequences are WSHSY and SAAADI. The CDR3 sequence: CASSDPLRKGYTF. CDR3 DNA sequence: TGCGCCAGCAGTGACCCATTAAGGAAGGGCTACACCTTC.

This clone was detected only a few times. The chain joins TRBV14 to TRBJ2-7; 7 bases map to TRBD1. The CDR3 loop spans 13 amino acids. V shed 1 base, J shed 3 bases, and the junction held 0 bases outside the gene matches. The germline V gene has CDR1 SGHDN and CDR2 FVKESK. The CDR3 DNA reads TGTGCCAGCAGCCAAGCAGGGGGCTACGAGCAGTACTTC. This translates into CASSQAGGYEQYF.

This chain connects TRBV6-5 to TRBJ1-5; TRBD1 is a possible D gene (6 bases). With 3 bases removed from V and 7 bases from J, the gap between germline ends came to 13 bases. There are 14 residues in the CDR3. CDR1 and CDR2 (germline): MNHEY, SVGAGI. The CDR3 nucleotides are TGTGCCAGCAGTTATGGGGACATCACCCAGCCCCAGCATTTT. Amino acid sequence: CASSYGDITQPQHF.

The gene calls are TRBV9 and TRBJ1-4; D gene unclear. Germline CDR1 reads SGDLS; CDR2 reads YYNGEE. Trimming left V 7 bases short and J 5 bases short, with 6 bases between. This CDR3 contains 11 residues. CDR3 bases: TGTGCCAGCGGAATAAATGAAAAACTGTTTTTT. As protein: CASGINEKLFF.

The rearrangement uses TRBV27 and TRBJ2-1, with 11 bases fitting TRBD2. Germline CDR1 and CDR2: MNHEY and SMNVEV (reference sequence). CDR3 size: 16 residues. Trimming at V came to 4 bases and at J to 15 bases, leaving 17 bases not matched to a gene. The CDR3, as DNA: TGTGCCAGCAGTTCGACGCATAGCCTTAGCGGGGGGGCTCCGTTCTTC. Amino acid sequence: CASSSTHSLSGGAPFF.

The chain carries TRBV7-6 and TRBJ2-5, with D perhaps given as TRBD1 or TRBD2 (6 bases each). The CDR3 is 15 amino acids. Germline V gives CDR1 SGHVS, CDR2 FNYEAQ. V lost 5 bases to trimming and J lost 1 base, with 14 bases between them. CDR3 DNA sequence: TGTGCCAGCAGCCCTCTGGGGGGCCGCCAAGAGACCCAGTACTTC. It is translated as CASSPLGGRQETQYF.

The rearrangement joins TRBV2 to TRBJ1-2, with 9 nucleotides matching TRBD1. The V segment lost 6 bases and the J segment 8 bases; nucleotides outside the gene matches: 10. This CDR3 is 14 amino acids long. Germline V gene sequence: CDR1 SNHLY, CDR2 FYNNEI. CDR3 sequence: CASSLSGTGQGYTF. CDR3 DNA: TGTGCCAGCAGCCTAAGCGGGACAGGGCAAGGCTACACCTTC.

This clone was observed a single time. The rearrangement links TRBV6-1 to TRBJ2-5; tentative D call: TRBD1 (6 bases). CDR1 MNHNS and CDR2 SASEGT come from the germline V gene. V was shortened by 7 bases and J by 3 bases, with 12 bases between the two germline ends. The CDR3 totals 13 residues. The CDR3 nucleotides are TGTGCCAGCACCTACAGGGTCGAAGAGACCCAGTACTTC. This translates into CASTYRVEETQYF.

The genes are TRBV7-9 and TRBJ2-3, with 7 nucleotides matching TRBD2. V lost 4 bases and J lost 7; bases outside the gene matches: 5. The CDR3 covers 13 residues. The germline V gene encodes CDR1 SEHNR and CDR2 FQNEAQ (reference sequence). The CDR3 loop is CASSSGLEYTQYF. The CDR3 DNA reads as TGTGCCAGCAGCTCCGGACTAGAGTATACGCAGTATTTT.

The CDR3 region has the DNA TGCGCCAGCAGCCCAGGGGATTCAACTCAGCCCCAGCATTTT. As protein: CASSPGDSTQPQHF. The rearrangement joins TRBV5-1 to TRBJ1-5, with D tentatively TRBD1 (6 bases). The CDR3 consists of 14 residues. V was trimmed by 4 bases and J by 6 bases, leaving 14 bases between them. The germline V gene has CDR1 SGHRS and CDR2 YFSETQ.

The rearrangement uses TRBV4-2 and TRBJ2-5, with D hard to call. The germline V gene has CDR1 LGHNA and CDR2 YNFKEQ. V was pared by 2 bases and J by 3 bases, with 7 bases between. CDR3 length equals 13 residues. The CDR3, as DNA: TGTGCCAGCAGCCAACCTGGGGAAGAGACCCAGTACTTC. Its protein product is CASSQPGEETQYF.

This clone was counted between two and nine times. As DNA, the CDR3 is TGTGCCAGCAGTTCGGGACTACACACAGATACGCAGTATTTT. This translates into CASSSGLHTDTQYF. The chain carries TRBV19 and TRBJ2-3; TRBD2 matches 7 bases. The CDR3 has 14 amino acids. V gave up 9 bases and J gave up 2 bases; unmatched junction bases: 8. Germline V CDR1 and CDR2: LNHDA, SQIVND (reference sequence).

This sequence joins TRBV7-2 and TRBJ1-4; D might be TRBD1 (5 bases). The ends were cut back, 5 bases at V and 7 bases at J, with 11 bases in the middle. CDR3 length: 13 residues. Germline CDR1 is SGHTA and CDR2 is FQGNSA. The CDR3 DNA sequence: TGTGCCAGCAGCCTGGATGGGGGTGAAAAACTGTTTTTT. Translation: CASSLDGGEKLFF.

The chain has TRBV29-1 and TRBJ2-5, with 8 nucleotides matching TRBD2. V was pared by 7 bases and J by 0 bases, with 4 bases of the junction left unmatched. The CDR3 runs 13 residues. In germline, CDR1 is SQVTM, CDR2 ANQGSEA. This CDR3 is CSAQRGYQETQYF. CDR3 in DNA: TGCAGCGCCCAGCGGGGGTACCAAGAGACCCAGTACTTC.